The entry that follows covers one T cell receptor beta chain sequence. Its matching antigen is unknown. Between the trimmed V and J ends, which lost 3 bases and 5 bases, there was a span of 11 bases. This CDR3 is 13 amino acids long. CDR1 SGDLS and CDR2 YYNGEE come from the germline V gene. This sample is drawn from a study of CD8+ T cells in alopecia areata. Study-wide findings and caveats: Normal skin's resident alphabeta T cells are also sequenced in scalp samples. Throughout tofacitinib, many expanded lesional clones continued to persist in scalp and blood.

This sample's treatment: oral pan-JAK inhibitor, 5-10 mg twice daily. cDNA prepared by RNA extraction and subsequent reverse transcription served as the template for sequencing. The protocol was immunoSEQ multiplex PCR, while the TCRdb copy is restricted to in-frame clones and leaves out a portion. The sample shows 64,000 or so clones, 46% of them seen only once. This clonotype originated in a human donor with alopecia areata. This material consisted of CD8+ T cells sorted from blood, taken at approximately week 36, from a patient treated with tofacitinib. This chain links TRBV9 with TRBJ1-1; no clear D. This CDR3 is CASSDGQGTEAFF. CDR3 nucleotide sequence: TGTGCCAGCAGCGATGGCCAAGGGACTGAAGCTTTCTTT.